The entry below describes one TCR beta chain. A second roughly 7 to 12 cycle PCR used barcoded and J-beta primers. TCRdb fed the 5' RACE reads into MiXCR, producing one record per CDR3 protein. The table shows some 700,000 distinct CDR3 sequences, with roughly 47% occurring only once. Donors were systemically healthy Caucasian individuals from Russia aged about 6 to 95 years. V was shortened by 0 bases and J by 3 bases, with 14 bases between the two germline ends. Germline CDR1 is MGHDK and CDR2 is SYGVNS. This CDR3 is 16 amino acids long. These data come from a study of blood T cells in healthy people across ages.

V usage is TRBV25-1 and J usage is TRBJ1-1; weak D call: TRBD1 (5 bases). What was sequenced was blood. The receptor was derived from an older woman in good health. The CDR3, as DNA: TGTGCCAGCAGTGAATATGGAGGGGCCCGGGACACTGAAGCTTTCTTT. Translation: CASSEYGGARDTEAFF.